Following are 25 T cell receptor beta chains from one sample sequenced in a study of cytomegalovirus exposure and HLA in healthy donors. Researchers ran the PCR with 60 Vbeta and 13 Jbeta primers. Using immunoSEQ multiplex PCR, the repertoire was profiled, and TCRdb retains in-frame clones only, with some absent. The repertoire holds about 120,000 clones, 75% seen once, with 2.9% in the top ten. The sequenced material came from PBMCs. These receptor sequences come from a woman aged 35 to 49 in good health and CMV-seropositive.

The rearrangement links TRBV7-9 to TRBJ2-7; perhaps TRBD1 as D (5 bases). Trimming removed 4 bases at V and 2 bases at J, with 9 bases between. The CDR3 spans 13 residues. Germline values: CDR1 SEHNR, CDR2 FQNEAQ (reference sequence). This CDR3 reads CASSSDRPYEQYF. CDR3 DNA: TGTGCCAGCAGCTCCGACAGACCCTACGAGCAGTACTTC. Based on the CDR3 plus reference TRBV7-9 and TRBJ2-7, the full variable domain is DTGVSQNPRHKITKRGQNVTFRCDPISEHNRLYWYRQTLGQGPEFLTYFQNEAQLEKSRLLSDRFSAERPKGSFSTLEIQRTEQGDSAMYLCASSSDRPYEQYFGPGTRLTVT.

The CDR3 sequence is CASSRDRGSNQPQHF. For the CDR3, the DNA is TGTGCCAGTAGCCGGGACAGGGGAAGCAATCAGCCCCAGCATTTT. V gene TRBV19 combines with J gene TRBJ1-5; TRBD1 matches 10 bases. V lost 6 bases and J lost 1; bases outside the gene matches: 3. The CDR3 runs to 15 residues. CDR1 is LNHDA, CDR2 SQIVND, per germline (reference sequence).

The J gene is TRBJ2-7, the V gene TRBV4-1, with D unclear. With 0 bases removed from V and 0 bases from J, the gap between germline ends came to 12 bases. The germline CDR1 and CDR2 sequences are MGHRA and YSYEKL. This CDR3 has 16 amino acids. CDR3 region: CASSQDIAKSSYEQYF. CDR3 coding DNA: TGCGCCAGCAGCCAAGATATAGCAAAGAGCTCCTACGAGCAGTACTTC.

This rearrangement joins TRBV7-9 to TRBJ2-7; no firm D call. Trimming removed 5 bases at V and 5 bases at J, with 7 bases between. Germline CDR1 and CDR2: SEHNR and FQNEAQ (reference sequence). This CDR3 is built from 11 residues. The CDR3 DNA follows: TGTGCCAGCAGCGCCACGGACGAGCAGTACTTC. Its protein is CASSATDEQYF.

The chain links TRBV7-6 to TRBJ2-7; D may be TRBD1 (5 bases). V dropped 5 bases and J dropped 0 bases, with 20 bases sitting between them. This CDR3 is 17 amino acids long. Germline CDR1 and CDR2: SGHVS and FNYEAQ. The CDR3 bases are TGTGCCAGCAGCGTCCGGTCCGTGACAGACCTCTCCTACGAGCAGTACTTC. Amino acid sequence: CASSVRSVTDLSYEQYF.

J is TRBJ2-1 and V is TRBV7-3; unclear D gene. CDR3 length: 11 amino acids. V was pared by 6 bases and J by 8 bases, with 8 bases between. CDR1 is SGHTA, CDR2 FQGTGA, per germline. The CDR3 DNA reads TGTGCCAGCAGTAATTCGGATGAGCAGTTCTTC. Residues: CASSNSDEQFF.

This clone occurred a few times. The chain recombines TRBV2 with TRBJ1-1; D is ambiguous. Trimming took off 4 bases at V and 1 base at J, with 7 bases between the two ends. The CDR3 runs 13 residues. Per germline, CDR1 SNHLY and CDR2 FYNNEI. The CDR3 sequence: CASSAAGNTEAFF. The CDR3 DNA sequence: TGTGCCAGCAGTGCGGCGGGGAACACTGAAGCTTTCTTT.

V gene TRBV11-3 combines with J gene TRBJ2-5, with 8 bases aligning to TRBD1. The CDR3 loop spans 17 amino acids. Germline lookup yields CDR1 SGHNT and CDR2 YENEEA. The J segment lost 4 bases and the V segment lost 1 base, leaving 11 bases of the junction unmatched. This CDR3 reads CASSLGAQGACGETQYF. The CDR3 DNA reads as TGTGCCAGCAGCTTAGGGGCGCAGGGGGCTTGTGGAGAGACCCAGTACTTC. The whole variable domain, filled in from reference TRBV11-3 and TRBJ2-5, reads EAGVVQSPRYKIIEKKQPVAFWCNPISGHNTLYWYLQNLGQGPELLIRYENEEAVDDSQLPKDRFSAERLKGVDSTLKIQPAELGDSAVYLCASSLGAQGACGETQYFGPGTRLLVL.

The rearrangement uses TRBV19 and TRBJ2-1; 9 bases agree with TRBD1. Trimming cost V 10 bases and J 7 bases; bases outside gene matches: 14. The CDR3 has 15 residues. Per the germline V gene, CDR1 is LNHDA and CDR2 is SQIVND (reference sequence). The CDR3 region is CATYGRDRVGNEQFF. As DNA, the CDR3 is TGTGCCACCTACGGACGGGACAGGGTGGGTAATGAGCAGTTCTTC.

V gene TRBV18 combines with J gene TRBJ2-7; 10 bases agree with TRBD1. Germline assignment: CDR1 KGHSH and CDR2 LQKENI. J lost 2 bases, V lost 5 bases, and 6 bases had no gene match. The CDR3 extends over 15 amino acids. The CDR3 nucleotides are TGTGCCAGCTCAGCGGGACAGGGGTCCCCCTACGAGCAGTACTTC. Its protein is CASSAGQGSPYEQYF.

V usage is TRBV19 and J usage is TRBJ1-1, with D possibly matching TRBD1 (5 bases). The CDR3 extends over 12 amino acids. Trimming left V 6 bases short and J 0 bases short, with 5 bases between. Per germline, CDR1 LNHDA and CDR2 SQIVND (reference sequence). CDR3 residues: CASRTVNTEAFF. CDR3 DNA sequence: TGTGCCAGTAGGACAGTGAACACTGAAGCTTTCTTT. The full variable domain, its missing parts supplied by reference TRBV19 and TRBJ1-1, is DGGITQSPKYLFRKEGQNVTLSCEQNLNHDAMYWYRQDPGQGLRLIYYSQIVNDFQKGDIAEGYSVSREKKESFPLTVTSAQKNPTAFYLCASRTVNTEAFFGQGTRLTVV.

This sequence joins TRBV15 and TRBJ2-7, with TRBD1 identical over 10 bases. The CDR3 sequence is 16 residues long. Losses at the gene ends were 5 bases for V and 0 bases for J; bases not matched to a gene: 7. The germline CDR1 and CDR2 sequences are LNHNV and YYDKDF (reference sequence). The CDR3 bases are TGTGCCACCAGCGGACAGGACAGGGGGTCCTCCTACGAGCAGTACTTC. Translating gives CATSGQDRGSSYEQYF.

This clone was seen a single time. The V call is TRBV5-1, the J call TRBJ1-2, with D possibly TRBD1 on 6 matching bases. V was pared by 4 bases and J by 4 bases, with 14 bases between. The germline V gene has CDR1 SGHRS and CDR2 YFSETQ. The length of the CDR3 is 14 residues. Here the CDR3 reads CASSHEGQVYGYTF. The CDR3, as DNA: TGCGCCAGCAGCCACGAGGGACAAGTCTATGGCTACACCTTC.

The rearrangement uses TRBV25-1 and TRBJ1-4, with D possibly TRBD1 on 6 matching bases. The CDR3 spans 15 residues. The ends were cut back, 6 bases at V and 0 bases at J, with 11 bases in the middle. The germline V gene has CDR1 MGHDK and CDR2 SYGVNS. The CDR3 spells CASRTDSSTNEKLFF. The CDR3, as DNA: TGTGCCAGCAGGACGGACAGTTCAACTAATGAAAAACTGTTTTTT.

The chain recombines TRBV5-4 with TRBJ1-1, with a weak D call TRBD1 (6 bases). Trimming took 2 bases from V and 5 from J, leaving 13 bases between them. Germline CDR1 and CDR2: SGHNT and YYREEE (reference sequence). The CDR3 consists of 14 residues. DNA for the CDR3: TGTGCCAGCAGCTTACCGACAGGCTCGACTGAAGCTTTCTTT. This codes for CASSLPTGSTEAFF.

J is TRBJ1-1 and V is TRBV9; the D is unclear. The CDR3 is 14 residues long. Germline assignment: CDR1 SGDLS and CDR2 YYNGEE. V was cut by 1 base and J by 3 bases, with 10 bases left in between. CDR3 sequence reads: CASSVRGSDTEAFF. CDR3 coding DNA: TGTGCCAGCAGCGTACGCGGCTCGGACACTGAAGCTTTCTTT.

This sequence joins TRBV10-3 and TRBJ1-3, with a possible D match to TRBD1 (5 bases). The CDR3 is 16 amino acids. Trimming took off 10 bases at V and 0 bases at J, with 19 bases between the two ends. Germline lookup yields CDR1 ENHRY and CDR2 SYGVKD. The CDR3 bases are TGTGCCAGCCAACAACTCGACAGAAGCTCTGGAAACACCATATATTTT. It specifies CASQQLDRSSGNTIYF.

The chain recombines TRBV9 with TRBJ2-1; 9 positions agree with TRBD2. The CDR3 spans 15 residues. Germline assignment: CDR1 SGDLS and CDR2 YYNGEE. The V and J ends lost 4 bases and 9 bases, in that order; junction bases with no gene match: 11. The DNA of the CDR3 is TGTGCCAGCAGCTTTAGCGGGAGTTCTCTCGGTGAGCAGTTCTTC. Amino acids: CASSFSGSSLGEQFF.

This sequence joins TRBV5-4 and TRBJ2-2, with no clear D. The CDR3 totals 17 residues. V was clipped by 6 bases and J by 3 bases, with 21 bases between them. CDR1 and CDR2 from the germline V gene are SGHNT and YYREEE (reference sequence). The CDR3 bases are TGTGCCAGCACCCGCAAGGTCCCTAAACGGGACACCGGGGAGCTGTTTTTT. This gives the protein CASTRKVPKRDTGELFF.

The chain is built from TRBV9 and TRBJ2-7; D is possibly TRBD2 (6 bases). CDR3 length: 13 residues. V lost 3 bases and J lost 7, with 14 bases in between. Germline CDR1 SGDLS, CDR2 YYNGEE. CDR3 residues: CASSATSGREQYF. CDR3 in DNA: TGTGCCAGCAGCGCGACTAGTGGGCGGGAGCAGTACTTC.

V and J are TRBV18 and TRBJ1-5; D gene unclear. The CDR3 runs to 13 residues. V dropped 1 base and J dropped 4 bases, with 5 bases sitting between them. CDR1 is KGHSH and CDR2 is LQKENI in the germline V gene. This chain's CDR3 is CASSPLLNQPQHF. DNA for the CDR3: TGTGCCAGCTCACCACTGTTAAATCAGCCCCAGCATTTT. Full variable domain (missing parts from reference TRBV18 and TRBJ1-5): NAGVMQNPRHLVRRRGQEARLRCSPMKGHSHVYWYRQLPEEGLKFMVYLQKENIIDESGMPKERFSAEFPKEGPSILRIQQVVRGDSAAYFCASSPLLNQPQHFGDGTRLSIL.

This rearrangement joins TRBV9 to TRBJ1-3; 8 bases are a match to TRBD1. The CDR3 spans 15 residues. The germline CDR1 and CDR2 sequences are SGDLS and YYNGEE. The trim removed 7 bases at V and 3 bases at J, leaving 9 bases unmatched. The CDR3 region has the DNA TGTGCCAGCTCGATTCAGGGGGCCGGTGGAAACACCATATATTTT. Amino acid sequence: CASSIQGAGGNTIYF.

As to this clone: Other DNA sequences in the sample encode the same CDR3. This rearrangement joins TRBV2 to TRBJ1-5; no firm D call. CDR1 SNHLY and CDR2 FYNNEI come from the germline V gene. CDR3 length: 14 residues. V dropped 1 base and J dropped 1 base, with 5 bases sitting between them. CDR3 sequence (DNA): TGTGCCAGCAGTGAAGGGCAAAGCAATCAGCCCCAGCATTTT. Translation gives CASSEGQSNQPQHF. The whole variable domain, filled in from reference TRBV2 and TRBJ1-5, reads EPEVTQTPSHQVTQMGQEVILRCVPISNHLYFYWYRQILGQKVEFLVSFYNNEISEKSEIFDDQFSVERPDGSNFTLKIRSTKLEDSAMYFCASSEGQSNQPQHFGDGTRLSIL.

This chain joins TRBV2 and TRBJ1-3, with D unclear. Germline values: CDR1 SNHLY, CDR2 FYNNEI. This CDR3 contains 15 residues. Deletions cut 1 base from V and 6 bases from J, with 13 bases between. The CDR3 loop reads CASSEGQVHTNTIYF. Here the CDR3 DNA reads TGTGCCAGCAGTGAAGGGCAGGTCCATACAAACACCATATATTTT.

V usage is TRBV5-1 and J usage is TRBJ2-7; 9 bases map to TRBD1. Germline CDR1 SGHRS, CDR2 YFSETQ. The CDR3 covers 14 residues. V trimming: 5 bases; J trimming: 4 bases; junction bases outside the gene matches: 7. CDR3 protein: CASRSGQGAYEQYF. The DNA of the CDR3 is TGCGCCAGCAGGTCGGGACAGGGCGCTTACGAGCAGTACTTC.